These 6 T cell receptor beta chains came from one sample sequenced in a study of cytomegalovirus exposure and HLA in healthy donors. PCR amplification relied on 60 Vbeta primers (plus 13 Jbeta primers). Generated by immunoSEQ multiplex PCR, the TCRdb table keeps only in-frame clones and is missing some. The sample yields 95,000 to 100,000 clones, roughly 74% seen once. Material: PBMCs. Receptors were obtained from a woman in her thirties or forties in good health and CMV-seronegative.

This clone came up once. The genes are TRBV7-3 and TRBJ2-1, with TRBD2 identical over 16 bases. The ends lost 5 bases at V and 9 bases at J; junction bases unmatched: 7. This CDR3 spans 16 amino acids. From germline, CDR1 is SGHTA and CDR2 FQGTGA. The CDR3 DNA sequence: TGTGCCAGCAGCAAAGGGACTAGCGGGAGGGCCGGTGAGCAGTTCTTC. Amino acid sequence: CASSKGTSGRAGEQFF.

The CDR3 loop is CASGLAGDGLHSGNTIYF. DNA for the CDR3: TGTGCTAGTGGTTTGGCAGGGGACGGACTTCACTCCGGAAACACCATATATTTT. The V and J genes are TRBV12-5 and TRBJ1-3; TRBD1 might be the D (6 bases). Germline lookup yields CDR1 LGHNT and CDR2 FRNRAP. The V and J ends lost 1 base and 4 bases respectively, with 20 bases between them. The CDR3 has 18 amino acids.

CDR3 in amino acids: CASSRRTAYQPQHF. The DNA of the CDR3 is TGTGCCAGCAGCCGAAGGACAGCTTATCAGCCCCAGCATTTT. V gene TRBV28 combines with J gene TRBJ1-5, with D perhaps matching TRBD1 (6 bases). The germline V gene encodes CDR1 MDHEN and CDR2 SYDVKM. The CDR3 is made up of 14 amino acids. The germline V and J ends were trimmed by 6 bases and 5 bases, with 14 bases remaining between them.

V gene TRBV6-1 combines with J gene TRBJ2-5, with 13 nucleotides matching TRBD2. Germline V gene data show CDR1 as MNHNS and CDR2 as SASEGT. V lost 6 bases and J lost 2; bases outside the gene matches: 3. The CDR3 covers 15 residues. The CDR3 here is CASRETSGGQETQYF. CDR3 DNA: TGTGCCAGCAGAGAGACTAGCGGGGGGCAAGAGACCCAGTACTTC.

The rearrangement links TRBV9 to TRBJ2-6; possibly TRBD2 for D (7 bases). The CDR3 covers 19 residues. Germline V CDR1 and CDR2: SGDLS, YYNGEE. V was trimmed by 2 bases and J by 0 bases, leaving 18 bases between them. The CDR3 nucleotides read TGTGCCAGCAGCGTCCGGGGGGCCGAGTTCTCCTCTGGGGCCAACGTCCTGACTTTC. As protein: CASSVRGAEFSSGANVLTF.

The V and J genes are TRBV6-5 and TRBJ2-3; weak D call: TRBD2 (5 bases). CDR3 size: 13 residues. With 7 bases removed from V and 1 base from J, the gap between germline ends came to 9 bases. Germline CDR1 and CDR2: MNHEY and SVGAGI. The CDR3 nucleotides read TGTGCCAGCACCCGCGGGCGCACAGATACGCAGTATTTT. It specifies CASTRGRTDTQYF.